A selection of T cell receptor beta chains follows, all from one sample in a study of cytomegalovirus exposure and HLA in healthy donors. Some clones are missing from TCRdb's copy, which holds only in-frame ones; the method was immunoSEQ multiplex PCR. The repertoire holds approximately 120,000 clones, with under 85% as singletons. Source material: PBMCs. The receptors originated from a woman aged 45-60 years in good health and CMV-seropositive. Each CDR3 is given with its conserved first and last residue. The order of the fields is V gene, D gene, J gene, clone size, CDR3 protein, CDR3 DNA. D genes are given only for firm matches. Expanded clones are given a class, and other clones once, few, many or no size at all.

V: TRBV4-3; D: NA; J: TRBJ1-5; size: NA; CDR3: CASSQDRSGRPQHF; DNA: TGCGCCAGCAGCCAAGATCGATCCGGTCGGCCCCAGCATTTT
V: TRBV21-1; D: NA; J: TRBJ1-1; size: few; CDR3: CASSKALAGPDLGTEVFF; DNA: TGTGCCAGCAGCAAAGCGCTTGCAGGCCCAGATTTGGGCACTGAAGTTTTCTTT
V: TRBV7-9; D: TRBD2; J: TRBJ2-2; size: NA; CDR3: CASSLTSGSKNTGELFF; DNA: TGTGCCAGCAGCTTAACTAGCGGGAGCAAGAACACCGGGGAGCTGTTTTTT
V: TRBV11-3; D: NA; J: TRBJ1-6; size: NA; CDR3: CASSLFRGLQSPLHF; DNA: TGTGCCAGCAGCTTATTTCGGGGACTACAATCACCCCTCCACTTT
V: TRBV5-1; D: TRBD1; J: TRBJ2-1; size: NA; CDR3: CASSSGQLLDEQFF; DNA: TGCGCCAGCAGCTCGGGACAGCTTTTGGATGAGCAGTTCTTC
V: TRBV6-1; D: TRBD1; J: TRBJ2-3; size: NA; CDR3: CASSEGQGAADTQYF; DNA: TGTGCCAGCAGTGAAGGGCAGGGGGCGGCAGATACGCAGTATTTT
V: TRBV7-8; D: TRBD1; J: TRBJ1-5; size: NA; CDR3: CASSSWTGSRNQPQHF; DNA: TGTGCCAGCAGCTCGTGGACAGGTTCCCGCAATCAGCCCCAGCATTTT
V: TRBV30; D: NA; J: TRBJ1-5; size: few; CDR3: CAWSGREANQPQHF; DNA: TGTGCCTGGAGTGGGAGGGAAGCCAATCAGCCCCAGCATTTT
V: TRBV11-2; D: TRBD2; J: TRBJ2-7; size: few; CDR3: CASSRNSGRSIREQYF; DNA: TGTGCCAGCAGCCGCAATAGCGGGAGGAGTATTCGCGAGCAGTACTTC
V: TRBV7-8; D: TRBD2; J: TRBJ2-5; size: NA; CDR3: CASSFGLAGARGEETQYF; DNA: TGTGCCAGCAGCTTCGGACTAGCGGGAGCTCGGGGTGAAGAGACCCAGTACTTC
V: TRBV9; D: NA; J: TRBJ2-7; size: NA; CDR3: CASSVASAFLPGSNEQYF; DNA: TGTGCCAGCAGCGTAGCTTCAGCATTCCTCCCGGGGTCCAACGAGCAGTACTTC
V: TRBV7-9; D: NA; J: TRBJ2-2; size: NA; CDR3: CASSPSVNTGELFF; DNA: TGTGCCAGCAGCCCCTCAGTGAACACCGGGGAGCTGTTTTTT
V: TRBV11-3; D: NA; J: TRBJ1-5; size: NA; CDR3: CASSLDREVYQPQHF; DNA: TGTGCCAGCAGCTTAGACAGGGAAGTTTATCAGCCCCAGCATTTT
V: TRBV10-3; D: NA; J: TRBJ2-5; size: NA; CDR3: CAIRAESTQYF; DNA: TGTGCCATCAGGGCGGAGTCGACCCAGTACTTC
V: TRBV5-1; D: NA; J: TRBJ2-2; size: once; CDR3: CASSLEFVAAANTGELFF; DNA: TGCGCCAGCAGCTTGGAGTTTGTAGCGGCGGCGAACACCGGGGAGCTGTTTTTT
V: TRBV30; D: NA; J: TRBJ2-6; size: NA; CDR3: CAWSGGGSGANVLTF; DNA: TGTGCCTGGAGTGGAGGGGGCTCTGGGGCCAACGTCCTGACTTTC
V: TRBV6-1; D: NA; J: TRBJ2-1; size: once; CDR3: CASSEARVLRRWKQFF; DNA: TGTGCCAGCAGTGAAGCGCGGGTATTACGAAGGTGGAAGCAGTTCTTC
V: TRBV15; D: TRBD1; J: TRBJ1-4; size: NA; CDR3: CATSREGGGGEKLFF; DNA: TGTGCCACCAGCAGAGAAGGAGGGGGCGGCGAAAAACTGTTTTTT
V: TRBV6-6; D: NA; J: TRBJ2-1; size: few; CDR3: CASSSNTGDEQFF; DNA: TGTGCCAGCAGTTCAAATACGGGGGATGAGCAGTTCTTC
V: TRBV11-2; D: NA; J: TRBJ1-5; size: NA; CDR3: CASSLDRMGLRNQPQHF; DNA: TGTGCCAGCAGCTTAGATCGTATGGGGCTCCGCAATCAGCCCCAGCATTTT
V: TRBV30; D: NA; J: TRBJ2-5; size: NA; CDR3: CAWSTPGETQYF; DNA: TGTGCCTGGAGCACCCCAGGAGAGACCCAGTACTTC
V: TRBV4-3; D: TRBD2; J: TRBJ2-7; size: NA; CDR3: CASSQDGPGTSGTYEQYF; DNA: TGCGCCAGCAGCCAAGATGGCCCCGGGACTAGCGGCACCTACGAGCAGTACTTC
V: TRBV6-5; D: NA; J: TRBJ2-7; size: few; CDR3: CASRSRRGPGEQYF; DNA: TGTGCCAGCAGAAGCCGACGGGGTCCAGGAGAGCAGTACTTC